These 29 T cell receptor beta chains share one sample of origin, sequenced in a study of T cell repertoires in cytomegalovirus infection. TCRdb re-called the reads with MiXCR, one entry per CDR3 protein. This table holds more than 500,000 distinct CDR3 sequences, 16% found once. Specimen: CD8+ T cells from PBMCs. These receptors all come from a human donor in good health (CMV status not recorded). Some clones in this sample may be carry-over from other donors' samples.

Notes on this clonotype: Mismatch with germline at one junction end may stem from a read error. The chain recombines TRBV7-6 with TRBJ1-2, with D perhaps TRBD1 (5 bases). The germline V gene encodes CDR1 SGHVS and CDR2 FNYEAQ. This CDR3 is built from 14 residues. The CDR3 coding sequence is TGTGCAAGCAGCCAATTACAGGTAGGGAATGGCTACACCTTC. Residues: CASSQLQVGNGYTF.

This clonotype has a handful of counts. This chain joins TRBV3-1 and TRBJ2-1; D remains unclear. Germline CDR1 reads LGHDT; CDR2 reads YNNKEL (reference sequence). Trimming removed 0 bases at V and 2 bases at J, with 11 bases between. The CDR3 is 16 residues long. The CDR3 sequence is CASSQDPGHTYNEQFF. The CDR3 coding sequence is TGTGCCAGCAGCCAAGACCCGGGTCACACCTACAATGAGCAGTTCTTC.

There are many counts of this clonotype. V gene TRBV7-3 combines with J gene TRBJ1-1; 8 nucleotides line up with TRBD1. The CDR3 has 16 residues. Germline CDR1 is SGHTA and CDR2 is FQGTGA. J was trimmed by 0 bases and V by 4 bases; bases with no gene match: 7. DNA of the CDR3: TGTGCCAGCAGCTCTAGGCCCAGGGGGCTGAACACTGAAGCTTTCTTT. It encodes CASSSRPRGLNTEAFF. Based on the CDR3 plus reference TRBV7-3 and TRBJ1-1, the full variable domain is GAGVSQTPSNKVTEKGKYVELRCDPISGHTALYWYRQSLGQGPEFLIYFQGTGAADDSGLPNDRFFAVRPEGSVSTLKIQRTERGDSAVYLCASSSRPRGLNTEAFFGQGTRLTVV.

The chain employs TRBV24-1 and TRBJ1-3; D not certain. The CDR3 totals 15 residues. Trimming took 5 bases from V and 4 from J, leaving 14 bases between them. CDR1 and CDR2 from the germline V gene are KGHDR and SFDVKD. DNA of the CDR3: TGTGCCACCAGTGCCAGTACAAGGATAGGAAACACCATATATTTT. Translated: CATSASTRIGNTIYF.

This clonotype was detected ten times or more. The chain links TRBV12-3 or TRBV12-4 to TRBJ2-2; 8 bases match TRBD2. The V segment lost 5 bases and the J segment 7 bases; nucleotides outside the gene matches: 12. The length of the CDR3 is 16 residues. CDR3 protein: CASSLGSSSGGGELFF. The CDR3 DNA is TGTGCCAGCAGTCTAGGATCTAGCAGCGGGGGCGGGGAGCTGTTTTTT.

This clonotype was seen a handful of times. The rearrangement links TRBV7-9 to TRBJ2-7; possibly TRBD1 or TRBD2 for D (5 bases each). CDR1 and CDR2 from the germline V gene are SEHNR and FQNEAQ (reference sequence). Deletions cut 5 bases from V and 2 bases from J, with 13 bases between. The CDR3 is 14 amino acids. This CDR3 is CASSPRDVTYEQYF. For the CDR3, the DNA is TGTGCCAGCAGCCCAAGGGACGTAACCTACGAGCAGTACTTC.

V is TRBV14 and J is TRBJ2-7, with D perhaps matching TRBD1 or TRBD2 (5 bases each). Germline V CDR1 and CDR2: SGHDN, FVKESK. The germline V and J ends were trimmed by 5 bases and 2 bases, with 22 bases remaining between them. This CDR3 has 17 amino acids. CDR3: CASSSRDGAETPYEQYF. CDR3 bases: TGTGCCAGCAGCTCACGTGACGGGGCAGAGACACCCTACGAGCAGTACTTC. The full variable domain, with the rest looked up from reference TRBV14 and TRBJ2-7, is EAGVTQFPSHSVIEKGQTVTLRCDPISGHDNLYWYRRVMGKEIKFLLHFVKESKQDESGMPNNRFLAERTGGTYSTLKVQPAELEDSGVYFCASSSRDGAETPYEQYFGPGTRLTVT.

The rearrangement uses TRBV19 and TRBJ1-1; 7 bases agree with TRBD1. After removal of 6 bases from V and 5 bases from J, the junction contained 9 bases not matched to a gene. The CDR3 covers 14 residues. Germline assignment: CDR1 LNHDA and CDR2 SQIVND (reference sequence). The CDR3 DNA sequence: TGTGCCAGTAGAAGACAGGGAATGGGTACTGAAGCTTTCTTT. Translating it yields CASRRQGMGTEAFF.

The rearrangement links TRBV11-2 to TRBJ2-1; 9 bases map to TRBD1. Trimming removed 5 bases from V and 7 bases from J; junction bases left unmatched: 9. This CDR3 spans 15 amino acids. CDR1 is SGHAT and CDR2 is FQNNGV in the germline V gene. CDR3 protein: CASSLLQGAPNEQFF. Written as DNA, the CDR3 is TGTGCCAGCAGCCTTTTACAGGGGGCTCCAAATGAGCAGTTCTTC.

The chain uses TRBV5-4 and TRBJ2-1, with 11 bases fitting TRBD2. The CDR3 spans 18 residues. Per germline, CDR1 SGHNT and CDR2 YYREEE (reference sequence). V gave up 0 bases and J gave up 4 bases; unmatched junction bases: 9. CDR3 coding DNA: TGTGCCAGCAGCTTGGGAGGGGCTAGCGGGGGGCCGTACAATGAGCAGTTCTTC. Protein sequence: CASSLGGASGGPYNEQFF.

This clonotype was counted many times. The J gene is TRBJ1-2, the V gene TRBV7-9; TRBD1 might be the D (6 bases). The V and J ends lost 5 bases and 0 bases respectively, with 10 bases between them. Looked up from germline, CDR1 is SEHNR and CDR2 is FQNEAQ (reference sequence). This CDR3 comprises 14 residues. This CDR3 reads CASSPGQSNYGYTF. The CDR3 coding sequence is TGTGCCAGCAGCCCCGGACAGTCTAACTATGGCTACACCTTC. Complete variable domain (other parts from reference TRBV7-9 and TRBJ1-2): DTGVSQNPRHKITKRGQNVTFRCDPISEHNRLYWYRQTLGQGPEFLTYFQNEAQLEKSRLLSDRFSAERPKGSFSTLEIQRTEQGDSAMYLCASSPGQSNYGYTFGSGTRLTVV.

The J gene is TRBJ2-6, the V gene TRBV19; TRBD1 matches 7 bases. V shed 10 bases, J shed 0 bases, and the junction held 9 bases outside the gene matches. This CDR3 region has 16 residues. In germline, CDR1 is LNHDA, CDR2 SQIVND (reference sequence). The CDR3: CATDPGQNSGANVLTF. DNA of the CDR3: TGTGCCACCGACCCGGGACAGAACTCTGGGGCCAACGTCCTGACTTTC. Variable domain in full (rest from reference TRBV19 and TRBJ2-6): DGGITQSPKYLFRKEGQNVTLSCEQNLNHDAMYWYRQDPGQGLRLIYYSQIVNDFQKGDIAEGYSVSREKKESFPLTVTSAQKNPTAFYLCATDPGQNSGANVLTFGAGSRLTVL.

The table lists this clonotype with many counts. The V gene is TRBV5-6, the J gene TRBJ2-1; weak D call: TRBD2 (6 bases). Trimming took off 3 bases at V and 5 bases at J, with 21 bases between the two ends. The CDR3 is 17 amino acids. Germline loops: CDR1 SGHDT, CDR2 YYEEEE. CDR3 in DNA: TGTGCCAGCAGCTCCCTAACGGGTATGGGAGGCGACAATGAGCAGTTCTTC. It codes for CASSSLTGMGGDNEQFF.

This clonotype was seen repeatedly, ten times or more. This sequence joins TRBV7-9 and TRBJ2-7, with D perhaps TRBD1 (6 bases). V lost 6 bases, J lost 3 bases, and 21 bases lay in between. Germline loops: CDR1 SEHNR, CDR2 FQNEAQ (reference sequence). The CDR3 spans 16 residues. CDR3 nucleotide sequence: TGTGCCAGCAGGCCAAAACAGGGCTTCGGCGACTACGAGCAGTACTTC. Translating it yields CASRPKQGFGDYEQYF.

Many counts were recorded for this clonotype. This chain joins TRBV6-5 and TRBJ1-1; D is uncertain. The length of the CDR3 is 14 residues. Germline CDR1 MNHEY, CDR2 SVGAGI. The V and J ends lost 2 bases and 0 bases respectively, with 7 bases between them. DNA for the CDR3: TGTGCCAGCAGTTACGCGCCAATGAACACTGAAGCTTTCTTT. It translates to CASSYAPMNTEAFF.

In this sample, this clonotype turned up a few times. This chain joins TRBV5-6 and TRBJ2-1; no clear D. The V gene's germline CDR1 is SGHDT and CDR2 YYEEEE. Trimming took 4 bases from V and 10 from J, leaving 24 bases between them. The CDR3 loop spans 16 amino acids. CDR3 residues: CASSPPLQLLQYEQFF. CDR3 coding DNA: TGTGCCAGCAGCCCCCCTTTACAACTCCTACAATACGAGCAGTTCTTC.

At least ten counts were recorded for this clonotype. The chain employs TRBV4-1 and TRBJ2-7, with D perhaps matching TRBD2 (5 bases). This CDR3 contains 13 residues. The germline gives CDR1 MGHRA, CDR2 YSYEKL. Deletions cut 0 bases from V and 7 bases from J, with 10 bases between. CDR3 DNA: TGCGCCAGCAGCCAAGATAGAGGGCGGGAGCAGTACTTC. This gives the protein CASSQDRGREQYF.

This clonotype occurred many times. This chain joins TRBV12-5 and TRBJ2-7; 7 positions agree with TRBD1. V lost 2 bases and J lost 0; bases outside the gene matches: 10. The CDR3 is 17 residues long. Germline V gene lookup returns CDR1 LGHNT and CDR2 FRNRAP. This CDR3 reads CASGLTTNRGFSYEQYF. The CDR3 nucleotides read TGTGCTAGTGGTTTGACGACAAACAGGGGCTTCTCCTACGAGCAGTACTTC. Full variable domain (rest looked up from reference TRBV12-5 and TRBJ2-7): DARVTQTPRHKVTEMGQEVTMRCQPILGHNTVFWYRQTMMQGLELLAYFRNRAPLDDSGMPKDRFSAEMPDATLATLKIQPSEPRDSAVYFCASGLTTNRGFSYEQYFGPGTRLTVT.

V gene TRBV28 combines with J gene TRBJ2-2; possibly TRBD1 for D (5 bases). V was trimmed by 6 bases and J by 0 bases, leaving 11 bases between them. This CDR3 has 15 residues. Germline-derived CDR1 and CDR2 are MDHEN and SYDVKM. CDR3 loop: CASRVRAANTGELFF. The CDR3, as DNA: TGTGCCAGCAGAGTCAGGGCTGCGAACACCGGGGAGCTGTTTTTT.

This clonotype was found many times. The CDR3 nucleotides are TGTGCCAGCAGTGCGGGGACTAGCGGGGACCTTTGGGATGAGCAGTTCTTC. Amino acid sequence: CASSAGTSGDLWDEQFF. The J gene is TRBJ2-1, the V gene TRBV28; 13 nucleotides line up with TRBD2. V was clipped by 5 bases and J by 8 bases; unmatched bases: 12. The CDR3 loop spans 17 amino acids. Germline values: CDR1 MDHEN, CDR2 SYDVKM.

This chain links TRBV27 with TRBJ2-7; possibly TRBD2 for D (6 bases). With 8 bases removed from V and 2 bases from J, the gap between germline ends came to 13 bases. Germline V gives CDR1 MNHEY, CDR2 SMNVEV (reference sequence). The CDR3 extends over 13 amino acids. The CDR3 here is CASRDSGTYEQYF. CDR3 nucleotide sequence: TGTGCCAGCCGCGATAGCGGAACCTACGAGCAGTACTTC.

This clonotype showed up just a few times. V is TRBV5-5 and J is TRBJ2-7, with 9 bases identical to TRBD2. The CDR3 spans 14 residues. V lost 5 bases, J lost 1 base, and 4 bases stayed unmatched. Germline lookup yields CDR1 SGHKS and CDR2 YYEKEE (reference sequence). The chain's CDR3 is CASSRLAESYEQYF. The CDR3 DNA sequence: TGTGCCAGCAGTCGACTAGCGGAGTCCTACGAGCAGTACTTC. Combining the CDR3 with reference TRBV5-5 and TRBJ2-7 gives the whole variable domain DAGVTQSPTHLIKTRGQQVTLRCSPISGHKSVSWYQQVLGQGPQFIFQYYEKEERGRGNFPDRFSARQFPNYSSELNVNALLLGDSALYLCASSRLAESYEQYFGPGTRLTVT.

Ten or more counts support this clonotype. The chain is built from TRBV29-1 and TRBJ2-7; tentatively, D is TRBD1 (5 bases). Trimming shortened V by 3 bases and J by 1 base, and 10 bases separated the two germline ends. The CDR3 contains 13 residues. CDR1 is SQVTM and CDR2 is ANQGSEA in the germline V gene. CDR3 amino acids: CSVETALSYEQYF. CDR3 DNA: TGCAGCGTTGAGACAGCCTTATCCTACGAGCAGTACTTC.

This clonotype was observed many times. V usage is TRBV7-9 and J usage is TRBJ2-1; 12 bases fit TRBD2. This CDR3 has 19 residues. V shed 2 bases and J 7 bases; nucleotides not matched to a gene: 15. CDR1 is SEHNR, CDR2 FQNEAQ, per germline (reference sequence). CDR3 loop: CASSLHPTGGLAGINEQFF. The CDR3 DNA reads TGTGCCAGCAGCTTACACCCCACCGGAGGACTAGCGGGAATAAATGAGCAGTTCTTC. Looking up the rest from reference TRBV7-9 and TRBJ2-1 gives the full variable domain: DTGVSQNPRHKITKRGQNVTFRCDPISEHNRLYWYRQTLGQGPEFLTYFQNEAQLEKSRLLSDRFSAERPKGSFSTLEIQRTEQGDSAMYLCASSLHPTGGLAGINEQFFGPGTRLTVL.

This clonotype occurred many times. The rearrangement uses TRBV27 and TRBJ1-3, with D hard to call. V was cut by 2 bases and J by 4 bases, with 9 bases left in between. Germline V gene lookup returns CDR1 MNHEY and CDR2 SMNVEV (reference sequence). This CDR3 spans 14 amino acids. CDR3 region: CASSLRQPGNTIYF. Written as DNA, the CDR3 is TGTGCCAGCAGTTTAAGGCAGCCCGGAAACACCATATATTTT.

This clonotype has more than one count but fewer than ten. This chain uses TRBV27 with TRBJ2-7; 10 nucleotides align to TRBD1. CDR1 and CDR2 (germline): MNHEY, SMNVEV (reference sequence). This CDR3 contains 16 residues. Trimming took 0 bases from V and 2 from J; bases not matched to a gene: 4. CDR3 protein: CASSLSTGGLPYEQYF. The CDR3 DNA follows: TGTGCCAGCAGTTTATCGACAGGGGGCCTGCCCTACGAGCAGTACTTC.

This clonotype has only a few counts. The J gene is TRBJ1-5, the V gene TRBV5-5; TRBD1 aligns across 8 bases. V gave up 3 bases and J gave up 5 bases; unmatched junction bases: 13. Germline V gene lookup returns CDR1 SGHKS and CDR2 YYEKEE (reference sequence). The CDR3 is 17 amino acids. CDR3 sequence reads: CASSSRDRIQKDQPQHF. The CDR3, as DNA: TGTGCCAGCAGCTCCCGGGACAGGATTCAAAAGGATCAGCCCCAGCATTTT.

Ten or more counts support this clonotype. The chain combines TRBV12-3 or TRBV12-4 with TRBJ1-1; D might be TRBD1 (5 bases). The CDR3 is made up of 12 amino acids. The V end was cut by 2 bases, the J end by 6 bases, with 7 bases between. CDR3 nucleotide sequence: TGTGCCAGCAGTTTAAGGGACCCTGAAGCTTTCTTT. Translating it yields CASSLRDPEAFF.

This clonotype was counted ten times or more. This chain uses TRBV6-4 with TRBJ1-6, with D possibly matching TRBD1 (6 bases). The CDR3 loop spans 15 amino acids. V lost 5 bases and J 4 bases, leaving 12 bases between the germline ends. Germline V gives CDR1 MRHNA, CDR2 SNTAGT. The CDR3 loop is CASSPDRGYNSPLHF. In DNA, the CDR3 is TGTGCCAGCAGTCCGGACAGAGGGTATAATTCACCCCTCCACTTT.